One sample yielded the 32 T cell receptor beta chains listed below, sequenced in a study of cytomegalovirus exposure and HLA in healthy donors. The primer mix had 60 Vbeta and 13 Jbeta primers. The protocol was immunoSEQ multiplex PCR, while the TCRdb copy is restricted to in-frame clones and leaves out a portion. The repertoire holds over 150,000 clones, with 82% as singletons. Sample: PBMCs. These TCRs come from a man in his fifties or sixties in good health and CMV-seropositive.

V usage is TRBV27 and J usage is TRBJ2-7; 9 nucleotides align to TRBD2. This CDR3 region has 14 residues. Germline V gene sequence: CDR1 MNHEY, CDR2 SMNVEV (reference sequence). V lost 4 bases, J lost 4 bases, and 5 bases stayed unmatched. The CDR3 loop reads CASSSGTSSYEQYF. CDR3 DNA: TGTGCCAGCAGTTCCGGGACTAGCAGTTACGAGCAGTACTTC.

This clone was counted between two and nine times. The rearrangement joins TRBV6-1 to TRBJ2-7; 9 bases line up with TRBD1. V shed 10 bases and J 5 bases; nucleotides not matched to a gene: 15. This CDR3 region has 15 residues. Per germline, CDR1 MNHNS and CDR2 SASEGT. CDR3 in amino acids: CATLVPRQGGNEQYF. The DNA for the CDR3 is TGTGCCACCCTCGTGCCTAGACAGGGGGGAAACGAGCAGTACTTC.

CDR3 protein: CASSEGASPLHF. For the CDR3, the DNA is TGTGCCAGCAGTGAGGGGGCGTCACCCCTCCACTTT. V gene TRBV6-5 combines with J gene TRBJ1-6, with 7 bases lining up with TRBD1. CDR1 is MNHEY, CDR2 SVGAGI, per germline. This CDR3 is built from 12 residues. V lost 5 bases, J lost 10 bases, and 2 bases stayed unmatched.

The chain employs TRBV19 and TRBJ2-5; the D gene is possibly TRBD1 (6 bases). The ends were cut back, 5 bases at V and 3 bases at J, with 16 bases in the middle. The germline gives CDR1 LNHDA, CDR2 SQIVND (reference sequence). The CDR3 sequence is 15 residues long. DNA for the CDR3: TGTGCCAGTAGTGGGGTCGGGACACAAAAAGAGACCCAGTACTTC. This codes for CASSGVGTQKETQYF. The full variable domain, with the rest looked up from reference TRBV19 and TRBJ2-5, is DGGITQSPKYLFRKEGQNVTLSCEQNLNHDAMYWYRQDPGQGLRLIYYSQIVNDFQKGDIAEGYSVSREKKESFPLTVTSAQKNPTAFYLCASSGVGTQKETQYFGPGTRLLVL.

The chain employs TRBV6-5 and TRBJ2-1, with D unresolved. The CDR3 runs to 14 residues. CDR1 is MNHEY, CDR2 SVGAGI, per germline. Between the trimmed V and J ends, which lost 6 bases and 4 bases, there was a span of 13 bases. CDR3 amino acids: CASRALAEYNEQFF. CDR3 sequence (DNA): TGTGCCAGCAGGGCCTTAGCAGAATACAATGAGCAGTTCTTC.

The chain is built from TRBV11-2 and TRBJ1-2; 7 bases map to TRBD1. Germline V gene sequence: CDR1 SGHAT, CDR2 FQNNGV. V shed 5 bases and J 0 bases; nucleotides not matched to a gene: 12. The CDR3 has 17 residues. The CDR3 reads CASSPYSAGGANYGYTF. CDR3 nucleotide sequence: TGTGCCAGCAGCCCATACTCAGCAGGGGGTGCTAACTATGGCTACACCTTC.

This chain joins TRBV9 and TRBJ2-3; tentative D call: TRBD1 (6 bases). The V gene lost 5 bases and the J gene lost 5 bases, with 15 bases spanning the gap. CDR3 length: 14 residues. The germline V gene encodes CDR1 SGDLS and CDR2 YYNGEE. The DNA for the CDR3 is TGTGCCAGCAGTTCGACAGGAAGCTTAGATACGCAGTATTTT. Amino acids: CASSSTGSLDTQYF. Drawing the rest from reference TRBV9 and TRBJ2-3, the complete variable domain is DSGVTQTPKHLITATGQRVTLRCSPRSGDLSVYWYQQSLDQGLQFLIQYYNGEERAKGNILERFSAQQFPDLHSELNLSSLELGDSALYFCASSSTGSLDTQYFGPGTRLTVL.

J is TRBJ2-1 and V is TRBV29-1; maybe TRBD2 (6 bases). The CDR3 covers 14 residues. CDR1 and CDR2 from the germline V gene are SQVTM and ANQGSEA. Trimming removed 5 bases from V and 4 bases from J, with 15 bases in between. The CDR3 DNA reads as TGCAGCGTTCTGGCGGGACGGCTGTACAATGAGCAGTTCTTC. Translating it yields CSVLAGRLYNEQFF.

The chain carries TRBV9 and TRBJ1-2; D may be TRBD1 (6 bases). This CDR3 spans 13 amino acids. Deletions cut 4 bases from V and 3 bases from J, with 10 bases between. CDR1 and CDR2 (germline): SGDLS, YYNGEE. The chain's CDR3 is CASSPAGDYGYTF. CDR3 nucleotide sequence: TGTGCCAGCAGCCCAGCAGGGGACTATGGCTACACCTTC.

The chain carries TRBV28 and TRBJ1-1; D is unresolved. The length of the CDR3 is 13 residues. From germline, CDR1 is MDHEN and CDR2 SYDVKM. Trimming left V 6 bases short and J 5 bases short, with 13 bases between. The CDR3 DNA sequence: TGTGCCAGCAGCTCCCTGGGGAGTACTGAAGCTTTCTTT. This translates into CASSSLGSTEAFF.

Regarding this clone: In the same sample, other DNA sequences code for this CDR3. The rearrangement joins TRBV30 to TRBJ1-5; 9 bases match TRBD1. The germline V gene has CDR1 GTSNPN and CDR2 SVGIG (reference sequence). The CDR3 length is 13 residues. The V segment lost 1 base and the J segment 5 bases; nucleotides outside the gene matches: 0. The CDR3 nucleotides read TGTGCCTGGAGTGGACAGGGGGATCAGCCCCAGCATTTT. Translating gives CAWSGQGDQPQHF.

The rearrangement joins TRBV7-9 to TRBJ2-7; possible D gene TRBD2, 6 bases. CDR3 length: 14 residues. V dropped 8 bases and J dropped 0 bases, with 14 bases sitting between them. Germline CDR1 reads SEHNR; CDR2 reads FQNEAQ (reference sequence). CDR3 in amino acids: CASGGSRSSYEQYF. CDR3 nucleotide sequence: TGTGCCAGCGGGGGGTCGCGGAGCTCCTACGAGCAGTACTTC.

The V gene is TRBV19, the J gene TRBJ1-5, with 7 bases lining up with TRBD1. Germline lookup yields CDR1 LNHDA and CDR2 SQIVND (reference sequence). The junction had 8 bases not matched to a gene; V was cut back by 6 bases and J by 0 bases. This CDR3 spans 16 amino acids. Here the CDR3 reads CASSRGQPYSNQPQHF. The CDR3 DNA reads TGTGCCAGTAGCCGGGGACAGCCCTATAGCAATCAGCCCCAGCATTTT.

J is TRBJ1-1 and V is TRBV30; D is possibly TRBD1 (5 bases). CDR1 and CDR2 (germline): GTSNPN, SVGIG (reference sequence). Trimming stripped 5 bases from V and 8 bases from J, with 12 bases between. The CDR3 sequence is 11 residues long. The chain's CDR3 is CAWAGFAEAFF. The CDR3 DNA sequence: TGTGCCTGGGCAGGGTTCGCCGAAGCTTTCTTT.

J is TRBJ2-7 and V is TRBV10-2; 7 positions agree with TRBD1. The CDR3 is made up of 13 amino acids. V dropped 6 bases and J dropped 6; count of bases not matched to a gene: 8. CDR1 WSHSY and CDR2 SAAADI come from the germline V gene. The CDR3 spells CASSRQGVTEQYF. The CDR3, as DNA: TGCGCCAGCAGCCGGCAGGGGGTTACCGAGCAGTACTTC.

The chain employs TRBV5-6 and TRBJ2-7; TRBD1 might be the D (5 bases). There are 14 residues in the CDR3. Trimming pared 0 bases from V and 4 bases from J, leaving 11 bases between. Germline CDR1 and CDR2: SGHDT and YYEEEE. Here the CDR3 DNA reads TGTGCCAGCAGCTTGGGACAGCCCTCTTACGAGCAGTACTTC. Translation gives CASSLGQPSYEQYF.

The count of this clone is one. The chain is built from TRBV27 and TRBJ2-7, with 7 bases fitting TRBD1. CDR3 length: 13 residues. Germline CDR1 and CDR2: MNHEY and SMNVEV (reference sequence). J was trimmed by 4 bases and V by 8 bases; bases with no gene match: 8. The CDR3 loop is CASRQGEAYEQYF. The CDR3 DNA sequence: TGTGCCAGCCGACAGGGAGAAGCTTACGAGCAGTACTTC.

The chain has TRBV30 and TRBJ1-2; 11 bases agree with TRBD1. With 3 bases clipped from V and 4 bases from J, the junction kept 7 bases outside the gene matches. The CDR3 covers 15 residues. Germline V gene sequence: CDR1 GTSNPN, CDR2 SVGIG (reference sequence). The CDR3 protein is CAWRPRGTGGYGYTF. CDR3 nucleotides: TGTGCCTGGAGACCGCGGGGGACAGGGGGCTATGGCTACACCTTC. The variable domain in full, with the rest retrieved from reference TRBV30 and TRBJ1-2, is SQTIHQWPATLVQPVGSPLSLECTVEGTSNPNLYWYRQAAGRGLQLLFYSVGIGQISSEVPQNLSASRPQDRQFILSSKKLLLSDSGFYLCAWRPRGTGGYGYTFGSGTRLTVV.

This clone was observed once. The rearrangement joins TRBV6-1 to TRBJ2-7; TRBD1 aligns across 9 bases. V lost 0 bases to trimming and J lost 1 base; unmatched junction nucleotides: 1. Germline assignment: CDR1 MNHNS and CDR2 SASEGT. CDR3 length: 15 amino acids. The CDR3 DNA reads TGTGCCAGCAGTGAAGCCGGACAGGGGTCCTACGAGCAGTACTTC. Its translation: CASSEAGQGSYEQYF.

V is TRBV19 and J is TRBJ2-7, with TRBD1 matching 9 bases. The J segment lost 6 bases and the V segment lost 5 bases, leaving 11 bases of the junction unmatched. Per the germline V gene, CDR1 is LNHDA and CDR2 is SQIVND (reference sequence). The CDR3 covers 15 residues. The CDR3 DNA sequence: TGTGCCAGTAGTGTCACAGGGGGCTTTTCTCTCGAGCAGTACTTC. This translates into CASSVTGGFSLEQYF.

This clone was counted between two and nine times. Because the CDR3 is missing its conserved closing phenylalanine or tryptophan, this is likely a read error. The limits of the CDR3 on the DNA are not certain, so only TCRdb's listed CDR3 is given. V and J are TRBV7-7 and TRBJ2-7; TRBD1 is the table's D call and was not checked against the DNA. The CDR3 is 11 amino acids long, termini counted. Germline CDR1 and CDR2: SSHAT and FNYEAQ (reference sequence). CDR3 sequence: CASSHPGTGDL.

This clone showed up just once. This chain uses TRBV9 with TRBJ2-1, with D tentatively TRBD2 (6 bases). The CDR3 totals 15 residues. V was trimmed by 4 bases and J by 6 bases, leaving 17 bases between them. The germline V gene has CDR1 SGDLS and CDR2 YYNGEE. CDR3 nucleotides: TGTGCCAGCAGCTCCCGACTAGGCGTAGGCAATGAGCAGTTCTTC. It codes for CASSSRLGVGNEQFF.

The genes are TRBV4-2 and TRBJ2-1, with D maybe TRBD1 (6 bases). Trimming removed 1 base from V and 1 base from J, with 17 bases in between. The CDR3 is 18 residues long. The germline CDR1 and CDR2 sequences are LGHNA and YNFKEQ. CDR3 loop: CASSQGAAWGTSYNEQFF. The CDR3 coding sequence is TGTGCCAGCAGCCAAGGCGCCGCCTGGGGGACATCCTACAATGAGCAGTTCTTC.

This chain uses TRBV7-3 with TRBJ2-4; 7 bases are a match to TRBD1. The CDR3 extends over 13 amino acids. Germline CDR1 and CDR2: SGHTA and FQGTGA. V shed 5 bases, J shed 8 bases, and the junction held 6 bases outside the gene matches. This chain's CDR3 is CASSQGVWDIQYF. Written as DNA, the CDR3 is TGTGCCAGCAGCCAGGGGGTCTGGGACATTCAGTACTTC. The full variable domain, in which reference TRBV7-3 and TRBJ2-4 provide the parts outside the CDR3, is GAGVSQTPSNKVTEKGKYVELRCDPISGHTALYWYRQSLGQGPEFLIYFQGTGAADDSGLPNDRFFAVRPEGSVSTLKIQRTERGDSAVYLCASSQGVWDIQYFGAGTRLSVL.

The chain uses TRBV30 and TRBJ1-2; the D is unclear. V lost 2 bases, J lost 4 bases, and 8 bases lay in between. Germline CDR1 and CDR2: GTSNPN and SVGIG (reference sequence). CDR3 length: 12 amino acids. DNA for the CDR3: TGTGCCTGGAGTATCGGAGGCTATGGCTACACCTTC. As protein: CAWSIGGYGYTF.

The chain uses TRBV6-5 and TRBJ2-5, with TRBD2 identical over 9 bases. The tail of the sequence fits TRBJ2-7 better, so the J call may be wrong. The CDR3 is 16 residues long. Germline CDR1 reads MNHEY; CDR2 reads SVGAGI. CDR3 nucleotides: TGTGCCAGCAGTTCCTGGACTAGCGTAAGAACCTACGAGCAGTACTTC. This sequence encodes CASSSWTSVRTYEQYF.

The chain uses TRBV2 and TRBJ2-5; tentative D call: TRBD1 (6 bases). The CDR3 is made up of 12 amino acids. V lost 8 bases and J lost 1, with 8 bases in between. Per germline, CDR1 SNHLY and CDR2 FYNNEI. CDR3 DNA sequence: TGTGCCAGCGGACAGATCCAAGAGACCCAGTACTTC. Its translation is CASGQIQETQYF.

The V call is TRBV19, the J call TRBJ2-5, with a tentative D call TRBD1 (5 bases). The germline V gene has CDR1 LNHDA and CDR2 SQIVND (reference sequence). This CDR3 comprises 13 residues. Trimming removed 5 bases at V and 5 bases at J, with 12 bases between. The CDR3 DNA is TGTGCCAGTAGTCCGGGCAGGGTTGAGACCCAGTACTTC. Protein product: CASSPGRVETQYF.

The J gene is TRBJ2-7, the V gene TRBV28; 9 nucleotides match TRBD1. The ends lost 5 bases at V and 3 bases at J; junction bases unmatched: 11. The CDR3 length is 16 residues. Germline V gene sequence: CDR1 MDHEN, CDR2 SYDVKM. CDR3 bases: TGTGCCAGCAGTGATGACCGGGACAGGGCTTTCTACGAGCAGTACTTC. Its protein product is CASSDDRDRAFYEQYF.

The DNA of the CDR3 is TGCGCCAGCAGCTTGGAGACAGGGGGCGGGACTGAAGCTTTCTTT. Translating it yields CASSLETGGGTEAFF. The chain joins TRBV4-3 to TRBJ1-1; 10 nucleotides align to TRBD1. V was pared by 5 bases and J by 5 bases, with 8 bases of the junction left unmatched. This CDR3 contains 15 residues. CDR1 and CDR2 (germline): LGHNA, YSLEER.

V usage is TRBV7-2 and J usage is TRBJ2-7, with 8 bases fitting TRBD1. V dropped 0 bases and J dropped 3; count of bases not matched to a gene: 4. The germline gives CDR1 SGHTA, CDR2 FQGNSA. This CDR3 has 15 residues. CDR3 DNA: TGTGCCAGCAGCTTAGCAGACAGGGGCGGCTACGAGCAGTACTTC. Amino acids: CASSLADRGGYEQYF.

This clone was observed a handful of times. CDR3 protein: CASSLVAGGPVETQYF. The CDR3 nucleotides are TGCGCCAGCAGCTTGGTAGCGGGAGGGCCGGTCGAGACCCAGTACTTC. V and J are TRBV5-1 and TRBJ2-5, with 11 bases lining up with TRBD2. V was pared by 0 bases and J by 5 bases, with 6 bases of the junction left unmatched. The CDR3 runs to 16 residues. CDR1 SGHRS and CDR2 YFSETQ come from the germline V gene.